The rows below give T cell receptor beta chains drawn from one sample of a study of T cells after yellow fever vaccination. TCRdb re-analysed the 5' RACE reads in MiXCR, keeping a single row per CDR3 protein. The sample includes 500,000 to 650,000 distinct CDR3 sequences, around a sixth of them seen just once. The sample here was PBMCs, taken around 5 days after the first yellow fever vaccination. The origin of the receptors is a man between 18 and 35 years old who received the YFV17D yellow fever vaccine. The CDR3 runs from the conserved cysteine through the conserved F or W. A D gene is named only where the DNA matches it firmly. Clone size is stated in some rows and not others, as once, few, many or a class when expanded.

j_call d_call v_call cdr3_length clone_size cdr3_nt cdr3_aa
TRBJ1-1 TRBD1 TRBV7-8 14 few TGTGCCAGCAGCCCACAGGGGCTAGGGGCTGAAGCTTTCTTT CASSPQGLGAEAFF
TRBJ2-3 - TRBV27 16 - TGTGCCAGCATTCCTGTGGGGCCACGAAGCACAGATACGCAGTATTTT CASIPVGPRSTDTQYF
TRBJ1-2 - TRBV18 14 - TGTGCCAGCTCACCGTCAAGCGGGCCCGGAGGCTACACCTTC CASSPSSGPGGYTF
TRBJ1-1 - TRBV7-2 13 few TGTGCCAGCAGACAGGATAGGAGTACTGAAGCTTTCTTT CASRQDRSTEAFF
TRBJ2-7 TRBD1 TRBV5-5 14 - TGTGCCAGCAGCCACGGACAGGGACCCTACGAGCAGTACTTC CASSHGQGPYEQYF
TRBJ1-5 TRBD1 TRBV19 12 few TGTGCCAGTTCTGACAGGGATCAGCCCCAGCATTTT CASSDRDQPQHF
TRBJ2-5 - TRBV5-1 14 few TGCGCCACCCGTCCGGGGGGCCCCCAAGAGACCCAGTACTTC CATRPGGPQETQYF
TRBJ1-2 - TRBV28 15 - TGTGCCAGCAGAGAAGCGGGGGCGACGGACTATGGCTACACCTTC CASREAGATDYGYTF
TRBJ2-3 TRBD2 TRBV7-8 18 - TGTGCCAGCAGCCCTAGGCCCCCAGCGGGGGGTGTCACAGATACGCAGTATTTT CASSPRPPAGGVTDTQYF
TRBJ1-1 TRBD1 TRBV11-2 13 few TGTGCCAGCAGCTCGGACAGGGCCACTGAAGCTTTCTTT CASSSDRATEAFF
TRBJ1-1 TRBD1 TRBV5-1 19 few TGCGCCAGCAGCTTCCCCTCCCCAGGGGGCGCCGTGGGGGACACTGAAGCTTTCTTT CASSFPSPGGAVGDTEAFF
TRBJ1-1 TRBD1 TRBV10-3 13 - TGTGCCATCAGATCAGGGGGGAACACTGAAGCTTTCTTT CAIRSGGNTEAFF
TRBJ2-7 - TRBV4-2 16 - TGTGCCAGCAGCCAGGCGCTGGCGAACTTAGGCTACGAGCAGTACTTC CASSQALANLGYEQYF
TRBJ1-5 - TRBV27 15 many TGTGCCAGCAGTTCGGGGCAGCCATCCTATCAGCCCCAGCATTTT CASSSGQPSYQPQHF
TRBJ2-2 - TRBV12-5 16 few TGTGCTAGTGGTTTCTTTCTCGGGGCTCACACCGGGGAGCTGTTTTTT CASGFFLGAHTGELFF
TRBJ2-2 - TRBV5-1 14 - TGCGCCAGCAGCTTGGACCCGGCTACCGGGGAGCTGTTTTTT CASSLDPATGELFF
TRBJ1-1 TRBD1 TRBV7-9 14 many TGTGCCAGCAGCATGGACAGGGGGCTCTCTGAAGCTTTCTTT CASSMDRGLSEAFF
TRBJ2-1 - TRBV7-2 15 - TGTGCCAGCAGCCTAAACGGGGGGCAGTACAATGAGCAGTTCTTC CASSLNGGQYNEQFF
TRBJ1-6 - TRBV5-1 15 - TGCGCCAACAGCAAGGGGGTACGGTATAATTCACCCCTCCACTTT CANSKGVRYNSPLHF
TRBJ2-3 - TRBV6-1 12 - TGTGCCAGCAGCGAACAGTCAGATACGCAGTATTTT CASSEQSDTQYF
TRBJ2-1 - TRBV6-5 16 - TGTGCCAGCAGTTACTCAGGGGCCGGCTCCTACAATGAGCAGTTCTTC CASSYSGAGSYNEQFF
TRBJ2-3 - TRBV10-3 15 few TGTGCCATCAGTGTCGGAAGCGCCAGCACAGATACGCAGTATTTT CAISVGSASTDTQYF
TRBJ2-1 TRBD1 TRBV6-5 15 few TGTGCCAGCAGTTACGAGACAGGGGGCGAGGATGAGCAGTTCTTC CASSYETGGEDEQFF
TRBJ2-3 TRBD2 TRBV20-1 15 - TGCAGTGGCAAAGCGGGGGGATCTAGCACAGATACGCAGTATTTT CSGKAGGSSTDTQYF
TRBJ1-4 TRBD1 TRBV7-9 12 few TGTGCCAGCCAGGGGGGAGGTGAAAAACTGTTTTTT CASQGGGEKLFF
TRBJ1-6 - TRBV20-1 15 few TGCAGTGCCTCCGGGGTGGCGGTGGGAAATTCACCCCTCCACTTT CSASGVAVGNSPLHF
TRBJ2-1 - TRBV19 13 - TGTGCCAGTACGGGCAGGGGTCGGGATGAGCAGTTCTTC CASTGRGRDEQFF
TRBJ1-3 - TRBV5-1 15 - TGCGCCAGTAAGCGACAGGTCGGTTCGGGAAACACCATATATTTT CASKRQVGSGNTIYF
TRBJ1-5 - TRBV6-2/TRBV6-3 13 - TGTGCCAGCAGCCTGACGGCGGCGCGCCCCCAGCATTTT CASSLTAARPQHF
TRBJ2-2 TRBD1 TRBV5-5 17 once TGTGCCAGCAGCTTGGGGACAGGGGTGGGAAACACCGGGGAGCTGTTTTTT CASSLGTGVGNTGELFF
TRBJ2-5 TRBD2 TRBV5-6 11 many TGTGCCAGCAGTCGTAGCGGGGCTCAGTACTTC CASSRSGAQYF
TRBJ2-5 - TRBV27 13 many TGTGCCAGCAGTCCGAGGGGAAGGGAGACCCAGTACTTC CASSPRGRETQYF
TRBJ2-5 TRBD1 TRBV5-1 16 few TGCGCCAGCAGAAAGGGGACAGGGGAAATTCTGGAGACCCAGTACTTC CASRKGTGEILETQYF
TRBJ1-5 TRBD1 TRBV7-8 15 - TGTGCCAGCAGCCGTAACAGGGGGCCAAGTCAGCCCCAGCATTTT CASSRNRGPSQPQHF
TRBJ1-1 - TRBV4-3 15 - TGCGCCAGCAGCCAAGAGGGCAGGGCGGACACTGAAGCTTTCTTT CASSQEGRADTEAFF
TRBJ1-4 TRBD1 TRBV10-3 16 few TGTGCCATCAGCCGTTACTACCGGGACAGTGCCGAAAAACTGTTTTTT CAISRYYRDSAEKLFF
TRBJ2-2 - TRBV10-3 12 few TGTGCCATCAGTGACCGGGCCGGGGAGCTGTTTTTT CAISDRAGELFF
TRBJ1-1 - TRBV5-1 14 - TGCGCCAGCAGCCACCTAACCGAGAACACTGAAGCTTTCTTT CASSHLTENTEAFF
TRBJ2-3 TRBD1 TRBV29-1 15 - TGCAGCGTTGAAGATTTGGGGGACAGTACAGATACGCAGTATTTT CSVEDLGDSTDTQYF
TRBJ2-1 TRBD2 TRBV20-1 14 - TGCAGTGCTCTAGCGGGGGGCCCTATCAATGAGCAGTTCTTC CSALAGGPINEQFF